The clone carrying this T cell receptor beta chain has only a few counts. The investigators reverse transcribed all of the isolated RNA, so they sequenced expressed TCRB transcripts. This table comes from immunoSEQ multiplex PCR, and its TCRdb copy is limited to in-frame clones, with some not included. Of hundreds of thousands of clones listed, around a sixth are singletons. The germline V and J ends were trimmed by 6 bases and 4 bases, with 12 bases remaining between them. Germline V gives CDR1 SQVTM, CDR2 ANQGSEA. This CDR3 contains 12 residues. This record comes from a study of beta chain features in type 1 diabetes.

The material sequenced was naive CD4+ T cells from blood. The J gene is TRBJ1-2, the V gene TRBV29-1; TRBD1 is a possible D gene (5 bases). This clonotype was sampled from a woman younger than 35 in good health. The CDR3 region has the DNA TGCAGCGTCGCCAGGGAGGGCTATGGCTACACCTTC. It codes for CSVAREGYGYTF.